The rows below give T cell receptor beta chains drawn from one sample of a study of vaccination and CD4 T cells after COVID-19. These receptors have no known antigen. TCRdb independently ran MiXCR on the PCR reads; one entry per CDR3 protein. The sample holds some 20,000 distinct CDR3 sequences, 30% to 40% seen once. The sample consisted of CD4+ T cells from blood, cultured in vitro, taken about 7 months after SARS-CoV-2 vaccination. The receptor source for this set is a human donor who had recovered from COVID-19. Both conserved end residues are part of each CDR3. Each record gives: clone size, V gene, J gene, D gene, CDR3 protein, CDR3 DNA. The D gene is left open where the match is weak. Rows give clone size only sometimes, using once, few, many, or a class for an expanded clone.

clone_size: few; v_call: TRBV7-2; j_call: TRBJ2-5; d_call: NA; cdr3_aa: CASSRSRLETQYF; cdr3_nt: TGTGCCAGCAGCCGATCGAGGCTGGAGACCCAGTACTTC
clone_size: NA; v_call: TRBV10-1; j_call: TRBJ2-7; d_call: NA; cdr3_aa: CASKVTREGVGTYEQYF; cdr3_nt: TGCGCCAGCAAGGTCACTCGTGAGGGAGTCGGGACCTACGAGCAGTACTTC
clone_size: few; v_call: TRBV20-1; j_call: TRBJ2-3; d_call: TRBD2; cdr3_aa: CSASKLAGAPDTQYF; cdr3_nt: TGCAGTGCCAGCAAGCTAGCGGGAGCCCCAGATACGCAGTATTTT
clone_size: NA; v_call: TRBV24-1; j_call: TRBJ2-7; d_call: NA; cdr3_aa: CATSSGVGDSYEQYF; cdr3_nt: TGTGCCACCAGTTCCGGGGTGGGCGACTCCTACGAGCAGTACTTC
clone_size: NA; v_call: TRBV15; j_call: TRBJ2-1; d_call: TRBD2; cdr3_aa: CATSRELATYNEQFF; cdr3_nt: TGTGCCACCAGCAGAGAACTAGCGACATACAATGAGCAGTTCTTC
clone_size: few; v_call: TRBV4-3; j_call: TRBJ1-2; d_call: NA; cdr3_aa: CASSQSQGNYGYTF; cdr3_nt: TGCGCCAGCAGCCAGTCCCAGGGGAACTATGGCTACACCTTC
clone_size: few; v_call: TRBV6-1; j_call: TRBJ2-3; d_call: TRBD2; cdr3_aa: CASRSNSGRPYTDTQYF; cdr3_nt: TGTGCCAGCAGAAGTAATAGCGGGAGGCCATACACAGATACGCAGTATTTT
clone_size: few; v_call: TRBV6-2/TRBV6-3; j_call: TRBJ1-1; d_call: NA; cdr3_aa: CASSHGTEAFF; cdr3_nt: TGTGCCAGCAGTCACGGCACTGAAGCTTTCTTT
clone_size: NA; v_call: TRBV20-1; j_call: TRBJ1-5; d_call: NA; cdr3_aa: CSARGAGTVSNQPQHF; cdr3_nt: TGCAGTGCTAGGGGGGCCGGGACGGTAAGCAATCAGCCCCAGCATTTT
clone_size: once; v_call: TRBV5-1; j_call: TRBJ2-7; d_call: NA; cdr3_aa: CASSSGGGSSEQYF; cdr3_nt: TGCGCCAGCAGCTCCGGAGGGGGCTCCTCGGAGCAGTACTTC
clone_size: few; v_call: TRBV7-2; j_call: TRBJ2-7; d_call: TRBD1; cdr3_aa: CASSLMGQGTYEQYF; cdr3_nt: TGTGCCAGCAGCTTAATGGGACAGGGTACTTACGAGCAGTACTTC
clone_size: few; v_call: TRBV7-8; j_call: TRBJ1-6; d_call: TRBD1; cdr3_aa: CASSPFRGNNSPLHF; cdr3_nt: TGTGCCAGCAGCCCCTTCAGGGGGAATAATTCACCCCTCCACTTT
clone_size: NA; v_call: TRBV6-5; j_call: TRBJ1-6; d_call: NA; cdr3_aa: CASSYSSPTGGNSPLHF; cdr3_nt: TGTGCCAGCAGTTACTCGAGTCCCACCGGTGGAAATTCACCCCTCCACTTT
clone_size: NA; v_call: TRBV7-9; j_call: TRBJ2-1; d_call: NA; cdr3_aa: CASSFEDSYNEQFF; cdr3_nt: TGTGCCAGCAGCTTCGAGGACTCCTACAATGAGCAGTTCTTC
clone_size: few; v_call: TRBV11-2; j_call: TRBJ2-7; d_call: NA; cdr3_aa: CASSPSVGAEYF; cdr3_nt: TGTGCCAGCAGCCCATCAGTAGGGGCTGAGTACTTC
clone_size: NA; v_call: TRBV29-1; j_call: TRBJ1-1; d_call: TRBD1; cdr3_aa: CSVYWTGQGVSTEAFF; cdr3_nt: TGCAGCGTTTATTGGACGGGACAGGGGGTTTCCACTGAAGCTTTCTTT
clone_size: NA; v_call: TRBV6-1; j_call: TRBJ2-7; d_call: TRBD2; cdr3_aa: CASSQLAGGYEQYF; cdr3_nt: TGTGCCAGCAGTCAACTAGCGGGAGGGTACGAGCAGTACTTC
clone_size: few; v_call: TRBV7-9; j_call: TRBJ2-3; d_call: TRBD2; cdr3_aa: CASSQKTGRGSADTQYF; cdr3_nt: TGTGCCAGCAGCCAAAAGACGGGGAGGGGCTCCGCAGATACGCAGTATTTT
clone_size: few; v_call: TRBV6-1; j_call: TRBJ2-7; d_call: NA; cdr3_aa: CASRPGGSYEQYF; cdr3_nt: TGTGCCAGCAGGCCAGGTGGCTCCTACGAGCAGTACTTC
clone_size: few; v_call: TRBV20-1; j_call: TRBJ1-2; d_call: TRBD1; cdr3_aa: CSARDHRGRGYGYTF; cdr3_nt: TGCAGTGCTAGAGACCACAGGGGGCGGGGGTATGGCTACACCTTC
clone_size: few; v_call: TRBV15; j_call: TRBJ1-6; d_call: NA; cdr3_aa: CATSSRVSVDSPLHF; cdr3_nt: TGTGCCACCAGCAGCAGGGTGTCTGTTGATTCACCCCTCCACTTT
clone_size: medium-sized; v_call: TRBV20-1; j_call: TRBJ2-4; d_call: TRBD2; cdr3_aa: CSARDRRTRYF; cdr3_nt: TGCAGTGCTAGAGATAGGAGGACTAGGTACTTC
clone_size: few; v_call: TRBV7-8; j_call: TRBJ1-2; d_call: TRBD1; cdr3_aa: CASSPWDRESYGYTF; cdr3_nt: TGTGCCAGCAGCCCCTGGGACAGGGAGAGCTATGGCTACACCTTC
clone_size: NA; v_call: TRBV20-1; j_call: TRBJ2-5; d_call: NA; cdr3_aa: CSARDSRRFQETQYF; cdr3_nt: TGCAGTGCTAGAGATTCGAGGCGGTTCCAAGAGACCCAGTACTTC